This TCR beta chain was captured by sequencing in a study of T cell changes during pregnancy in multiple sclerosis. Libraries were prepared by immunoSEQ multiplex PCR; TCRdb keeps only in-frame clonotypes and omits some of them. The sample consists of 80,000 or so clones, 94% of them appearing once. The CDR3 length is 14 residues. Trimming removed 4 bases from V and 7 bases from J; junction bases left unmatched: 10. The V gene's germline CDR1 is MDHEN and CDR2 SYDVKM. The chain employs TRBV28 and TRBJ2-7; TRBD1 matches at 7 bases. Source: peripheral blood, taken in the second trimester of pregnancy. This TCR derives from a female donor in good health, enrolled as a control in a pregnancy study. CDR3 loop: CASSSGTALLEQYF. DNA for the CDR3: TGTGCCAGCAGTTCCGGGACAGCTCTATTAGAGCAGTACTTC.